These 30 T cell receptor beta chains were all obtained from the same sample, sequenced in a study of blood T cells in healthy people across ages. Alongside a J-beta primer mix, a sample-barcoded 5' primer served in a second PCR lasting about 6 to 12 cycles. TCRdb itself ran the 5' RACE reads through MiXCR, one entry per CDR3 protein. The table has roughly 930,000 distinct CDR3 sequences, 45% to 50% seen once. Sequenced material: blood. The receptors were sampled from a man between 25 and 39 years old in good health.

The chain links TRBV6-5 to TRBJ2-1; D possibly corresponds to TRBD1 (6 bases). The V gene lost 0 bases and the J gene lost 3 bases, with 15 bases spanning the gap. The CDR3 has 17 residues. CDR1 MNHEY and CDR2 SVGAGI come from the germline V gene. For the CDR3, the DNA is TGTGCCAGCAGTTACTCGATGGGCAGGGGAGACTACAATGAGCAGTTCTTC. Its translation: CASSYSMGRGDYNEQFF.

This clonotype was detected only a few times. V is TRBV6-6 and J is TRBJ2-5; D gene uncertain. This CDR3 is built from 11 residues. The germline V gene encodes CDR1 MNHNY and CDR2 SVGAGI (reference sequence). Deletions cut 5 bases from V and 3 bases from J, with 4 bases between. This CDR3 reads CASSTKETQYF. As DNA, the CDR3 is TGTGCCAGCAGTACCAAAGAGACCCAGTACTTC.

This chain uses TRBV7-6 with TRBJ1-1; D possibly corresponds to TRBD1 (5 bases). The CDR3 is 15 amino acids. V lost 5 bases and J lost 1, with 14 bases in between. Germline-derived CDR1 and CDR2 are SGHVS and FNYEAQ. CDR3 loop: CASSAPQGENTEAFF. Here the CDR3 DNA reads TGTGCCAGCAGCGCCCCGCAGGGAGAGAACACTGAAGCTTTCTTT.

This chain joins TRBV5-4 and TRBJ2-5; D possibly uses TRBD1 or TRBD2 (6 bases each). The assigned J gene may be wrong: the sequence end matches TRBJ2-7 better. In germline, CDR1 is SGHNT, CDR2 YYREEE (reference sequence). This CDR3 has 14 residues. CDR3 residues: CASSLRGRPTEQYF. The CDR3 bases are TGTGCCAGCAGCTTGAGGGGGAGGCCAACCGAGCAGTACTTC.

This clonotype came up once. V is TRBV5-1 and J is TRBJ1-2; D possibly corresponds to TRBD1 (5 bases). Germline lookup yields CDR1 SGHRS and CDR2 YFSETQ. V lost 3 bases and J lost 8, with 17 bases in between. This CDR3 has 14 amino acids. The CDR3 sequence: CASSSIIGAYGYTF. Here the CDR3 DNA reads TGCGCCAGCAGCTCTATAATAGGGGCTTACGGCTACACCTTC.

The chain joins TRBV6-7 to TRBJ2-4; 7 bases map to TRBD1. TRBV6-7 is an ORF for which the function is uncertain. The J segment lost 13 bases and the V segment lost 5 bases, leaving 14 bases of the junction unmatched. This CDR3 spans 14 amino acids. The CDR3 reads CASSPGTENYGQYF. CDR3 DNA sequence: TGTGCCAGCAGTCCCGGGACAGAGAACTACGGGCAGTACTTC.

The chain is built from TRBV4-1 and TRBJ2-6; no firm D call. The length of the CDR3 is 16 residues. CDR1 MGHRA and CDR2 YSYEKL come from the germline V gene. With 3 bases removed from V and 0 bases from J, the gap between germline ends came to 9 bases. The CDR3 DNA reads TGCGCCAGCAGCCATGTATGGAGCTCTGGGGCCAACGTCCTGACTTTC. Translation: CASSHVWSSGANVLTF.

The sample holds a few counts of this clonotype. The chain joins TRBV6-1 to TRBJ2-7; 9 bases are shared with TRBD1. The V segment lost 4 bases and the J segment 4 bases; nucleotides outside the gene matches: 5. CDR3 length: 14 residues. Looked up from germline, CDR1 is MNHNS and CDR2 is SASEGT. CDR3 sequence: CASSVGQGTYEQYF. The CDR3 DNA sequence: TGTGCCAGCAGTGTCGGACAGGGGACATACGAGCAGTACTTC.

This clonotype was detected a few times. V gene TRBV20-1 combines with J gene TRBJ2-3; 12 bases are shared with TRBD2. The junction had 17 bases not matched to a gene; V was cut back by 2 bases and J by 11 bases. CDR3 length: 17 residues. Germline assignment: CDR1 DFQATT and CDR2 SNEGSKA (reference sequence). CDR3 sequence: CSARPTSGGLLRTLQYF. The CDR3 DNA sequence: TGCAGTGCTAGACCTACTAGCGGGGGGCTTCTAAGGACCCTGCAGTATTTT.

The chain uses TRBV5-1 and TRBJ2-1; 7 bases map to TRBD1. Germline assignment: CDR1 SGHRS and CDR2 YFSETQ. The CDR3 loop spans 15 amino acids. V was pared by 4 bases and J by 1 base, with 5 bases of the junction left unmatched. The chain's CDR3 is CASSQGDTSYNEQFF. CDR3 coding DNA: TGCGCCAGCAGCCAGGGGGATACGTCCTACAATGAGCAGTTCTTC.

The V call is TRBV4-3, the J call TRBJ2-7, with 8 bases fitting TRBD2. The germline gives CDR1 LGHNA, CDR2 YSLEER. This CDR3 region has 16 residues. Trimming at V came to 0 bases and at J to 1 base, leaving 5 bases not matched to a gene. The CDR3 DNA follows: TGCGCCAGCAGCCAAGAAATTAGCGGGGATTCCTACGAGCAGTACTTC. Amino acids: CASSQEISGDSYEQYF.

A few counts support this clonotype. The J gene is TRBJ2-5, the V gene TRBV29-1, with TRBD1 matching over 12 bases. V shed 5 bases, J shed 11 bases, and the junction held 15 bases outside the gene matches. This CDR3 region has 15 residues. CDR1 SQVTM and CDR2 ANQGSEA come from the germline V gene. CDR3 DNA sequence: TGCAGCGTTCCTAGCCGGGACAGGGGGCGCATGGAGCAGTACTTC. Its protein is CSVPSRDRGRMEQYF.

On this clonotype itself: The junction departs from germline at one end; a sequencing error may be responsible. The chain combines TRBV7-7 with TRBJ2-5, with 10 bases fitting TRBD1. CDR1 SSHAT and CDR2 FNYEAQ come from the germline V gene (reference sequence). The CDR3 is made up of 16 amino acids. The CDR3 region is CASSLRGDRGQETQYF. The DNA for the CDR3 is TGTGCTAGCAGCTTACGTGGGGACAGGGGACAAGAGACCCAGTACTTC.

On this clonotype: Germline and junction disagree at one end, which may indicate a read error. The chain links TRBV4-1 to TRBJ2-1; D may correspond to TRBD1 or TRBD2 (6 bases each). The germline CDR1 and CDR2 sequences are MGHRA and YSYEKL. The CDR3 is made up of 18 amino acids. CDR3 sequence: CASSQGAIGGHPYNEQFF. CDR3 in DNA: TGCGCCAGTAGCCAAGGCGCTATAGGGGGGCACCCCTACAATGAGCAGTTCTTC.

This sequence joins TRBV5-1 and TRBJ2-1; 7 bases fit TRBD1. The CDR3 spans 15 residues. Germline V gene sequence: CDR1 SGHRS, CDR2 YFSETQ. Trimming cost V 0 bases and J 3 bases; bases outside gene matches: 3. This CDR3 is CASSLGGQSYNEQFF. CDR3 sequence (DNA): TGCGCCAGCAGCTTGGGGGGACAGAGCTACAATGAGCAGTTCTTC.

The chain uses TRBV6-5 and TRBJ1-2; perhaps TRBD1 as D (5 bases). CDR1 and CDR2 from the germline V gene are MNHEY and SVGAGI. V lost 6 bases and J 5 bases, leaving 16 bases between the germline ends. The CDR3 is made up of 14 amino acids. Written as DNA, the CDR3 is TGTGCCAGCAGCCTTAGGACAAGCCTTTATGGCTACACCTTC. It translates to CASSLRTSLYGYTF.

This clonotype has only one observation. Germline is not matched at one junction end, which may reflect a read error. The chain employs TRBV20-1 and TRBJ2-2, with 12 bases that match TRBD2. The CDR3 sequence is 19 residues long. CDR1 is DFQATT, CDR2 SNEGSKA, per germline (reference sequence). The CDR3 region is CSARDRGGLAGPNTGELFF. The CDR3 DNA follows: TGCAGTGCTCGAGATCGGGGAGGACTAGCGGGGCCCAACACCGGGGAGCTGTTTTTT.

The V gene is TRBV28, the J gene TRBJ1-6; D is ambiguous. The germline V gene encodes CDR1 MDHEN and CDR2 SYDVKM. V was trimmed by 5 bases and J by 9 bases, leaving 14 bases between them. This CDR3 comprises 14 residues. The CDR3 sequence is CASSPTNVGSPLHF. CDR3 DNA sequence: TGTGCCAGCAGTCCAACCAATGTTGGTTCACCCCTCCACTTT.

This chain uses TRBV12-3 or TRBV12-4 with TRBJ1-1; D is ambiguous. The CDR3 sequence is 12 residues long. V was trimmed by 2 bases and J by 6 bases, leaving 7 bases between them. The CDR3 here is CASSLYGPEAFF. In DNA form, the CDR3 reads TGTGCCAGCAGTTTATACGGCCCTGAAGCTTTCTTT.

V usage is TRBV29-1 and J usage is TRBJ2-7; no definite D call. Germline CDR1 reads SQVTM; CDR2 reads ANQGSEA. V was pared by 8 bases and J by 6 bases, with 14 bases between. CDR3 size: 11 residues. This CDR3 is CSFQESCEQYF. CDR3 in DNA: TGCAGCTTCCAAGAGTCATGCGAGCAGTACTTC.

The V and J genes are TRBV7-2 and TRBJ2-4, with a possible D match to TRBD2 (6 bases). CDR3 length equals 17 residues. V was pared by 5 bases and J by 0 bases, with 17 bases between. Germline V gives CDR1 SGHTA, CDR2 FQGNSA. The CDR3 DNA follows: TGTGCCAGCAGCCTCGGGACTGATATAATAGCCAAAAACATTCAGTACTTC. This encodes CASSLGTDIIAKNIQYF.

This clonotype was detected a few times. The chain recombines TRBV4-1 with TRBJ2-3; 10 bases map to TRBD1. The CDR3 has 17 residues. After removal of 2 bases from V and 1 base from J, the junction contained 6 bases not matched to a gene. The germline V gene encodes CDR1 MGHRA and CDR2 YSYEKL. The CDR3 loop reads CASSQIRGTGGTDTQYF. CDR3 DNA sequence: TGCGCCAGCAGCCAAATTCGCGGGACAGGGGGCACAGATACGCAGTATTTT.

Remarks on this clonotype: Germline and junction disagree at one end, which may indicate a read error. J is TRBJ2-1 and V is TRBV12-3 or TRBV12-4; D is unclear. The CDR3 length is 12 residues. CDR3 sequence reads: CAISLRENEQFF. CDR3 sequence (DNA): TGTGCCATCAGTTTAAGAGAGAATGAGCAGTTCTTC.

CDR3 sequence reads: CASSVGQAPTYEQYF. CDR3 DNA sequence: TGTGCCAGCAGCGTAGGACAGGCTCCAACCTACGAGCAGTACTTC. The rearrangement links TRBV9 to TRBJ2-7, with a tentative D call TRBD1 (6 bases). Trimming pared 0 bases from V and 2 bases from J, leaving 12 bases between. From germline, CDR1 is SGDLS and CDR2 YYNGEE. The CDR3 sequence is 15 residues long.

The J gene is TRBJ2-2, the V gene TRBV11-3; unclear D gene. Germline lookup yields CDR1 SGHNT and CDR2 YENEEA. The CDR3 totals 16 residues. V gave up 1 base and J gave up 3 bases, with 12 bases separating them. The CDR3 region has the DNA TGTGCCAGCAGCTTAGGATCCACATCCCACACCGGGGAGCTGTTTTTT. Its translation: CASSLGSTSHTGELFF.

This clonotype was observed many times. The genes are TRBV5-1 and TRBJ2-1; 8 bases are shared with TRBD1. The CDR3 is 14 amino acids. V shed 4 bases and J 7 bases; nucleotides not matched to a gene: 7. CDR1 is SGHRS and CDR2 is YFSETQ in the germline V gene. CDR3 in DNA: TGCGCCAGCAGCAACTCAGGGGGCTATAATGAGCAGTTCTTC. Translated: CASSNSGGYNEQFF.

V usage is TRBV14 and J usage is TRBJ2-1, with D tentatively TRBD2 (6 bases). This CDR3 has 15 residues. Germline lookup yields CDR1 SGHDN and CDR2 FVKESK. Deletions cut 4 bases from V and 8 bases from J, with 18 bases between. CDR3 DNA sequence: TGTGCCAGCAGCCTAGCGGCCTTTCCAGGCTATGAGCAGTTCTTC. The encoded protein is CASSLAAFPGYEQFF.

This clonotype was seen a handful of times. Written as DNA, the CDR3 is TGTGCCAGCAGTCTCGACACAACTAGCACAGATACGCAGTATTTT. This translates into CASSLDTTSTDTQYF. The chain is built from TRBV6-6 and TRBJ2-3; no reliable D call. Germline CDR1 and CDR2: MNHNY and SVGAGI (reference sequence). CDR3 length equals 15 residues. Trimming left V 5 bases short and J 0 bases short, with 12 bases between.

The rearrangement uses TRBV6-5 and TRBJ1-2, with a weak D call TRBD1 (5 bases). The CDR3 totals 14 residues. CDR1 and CDR2 (germline): MNHEY, SVGAGI. V dropped 11 bases and J dropped 0 bases, with 16 bases sitting between them. This chain's CDR3 is CAGQAGRSNYGYTF. CDR3 nucleotides: TGTGCCGGCCAAGCAGGGCGTTCTAACTATGGCTACACCTTC.

The chain joins TRBV6-1 to TRBJ2-4, with 9 bases aligning to TRBD2. Germline V gives CDR1 MNHNS, CDR2 SASEGT. V lost 5 bases to trimming and J lost 4 bases; unmatched junction nucleotides: 15. The CDR3 is 18 residues long. CDR3 in DNA: TGTGCCAGCAGTCCTCCTAGCTCCAGCGGGGGGCCGAAAAACATTCAGTACTTC. Its translation: CASSPPSSSGGPKNIQYF.